This T cell receptor (beta chain) was obtained from a study of shared clonotypes between healthy human individuals. Study at large: Donor ages ranged 18 to 49 years: a couple of women, a few men.

Germline V gene sequence: CDR1 SGHVS, CDR2 FQNEAQ. This CDR3 is built from 14 residues. V lost 1 base, J lost 4 bases, and 11 bases lay in between. Profiled with immunoSEQ multiplex PCR; TCRdb holds only in-frame clones, not every one. This table holds approximately 650,000 clones, roughly 95% found once. Naive CD8 cells were CD45RO-negative, positively selected for CCR7, excluding terminally differentiated effector memory CD45RA+ cells. The sample was naive CD8+ T cells sorted from blood. The source is a woman in her twenties or thirties in good health. This chain links TRBV7-8 with TRBJ2-7; possible D gene TRBD2, 6 bases. CDR3 in amino acids: CASSLGLAFYEQYF. The DNA for the CDR3 is TGTGCCAGCAGCTTAGGGCTAGCGTTTTACGAGCAGTACTTC.